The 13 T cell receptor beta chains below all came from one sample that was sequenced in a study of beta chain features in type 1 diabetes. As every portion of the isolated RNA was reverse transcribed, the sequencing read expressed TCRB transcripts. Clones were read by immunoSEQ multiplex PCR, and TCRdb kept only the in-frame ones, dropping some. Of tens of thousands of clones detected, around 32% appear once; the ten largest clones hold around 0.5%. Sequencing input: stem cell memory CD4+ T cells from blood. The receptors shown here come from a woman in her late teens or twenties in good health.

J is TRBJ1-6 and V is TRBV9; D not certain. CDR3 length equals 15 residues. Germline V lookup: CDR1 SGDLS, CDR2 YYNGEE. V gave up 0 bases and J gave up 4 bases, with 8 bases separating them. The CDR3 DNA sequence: TGTGCCAGCAGCGTAGAACTCAAATATAATTCACCCCTCCACTTT. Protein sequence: CASSVELKYNSPLHF.

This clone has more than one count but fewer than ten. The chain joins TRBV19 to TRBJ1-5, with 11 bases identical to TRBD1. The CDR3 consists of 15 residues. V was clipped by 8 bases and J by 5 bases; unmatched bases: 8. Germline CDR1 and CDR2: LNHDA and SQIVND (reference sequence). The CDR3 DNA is TGTGCCAGTCATAGTCGGGGACAGGGGGATCAGCCCCAGCATTTT. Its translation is CASHSRGQGDQPQHF.

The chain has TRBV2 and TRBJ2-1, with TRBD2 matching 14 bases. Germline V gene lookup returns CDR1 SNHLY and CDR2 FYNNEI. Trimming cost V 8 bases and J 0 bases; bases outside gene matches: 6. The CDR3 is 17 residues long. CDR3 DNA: TGTGCCAGCCGATATGGGACTAGCGGGAGCTCCTACAATGAGCAGTTCTTC. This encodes CASRYGTSGSSYNEQFF.

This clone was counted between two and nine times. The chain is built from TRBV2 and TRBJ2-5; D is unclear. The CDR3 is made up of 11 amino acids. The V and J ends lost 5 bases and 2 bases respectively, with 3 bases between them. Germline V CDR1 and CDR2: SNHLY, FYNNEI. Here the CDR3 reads CASSPQETQYF. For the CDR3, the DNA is TGTGCCAGCAGTCCGCAAGAGACCCAGTACTTC.

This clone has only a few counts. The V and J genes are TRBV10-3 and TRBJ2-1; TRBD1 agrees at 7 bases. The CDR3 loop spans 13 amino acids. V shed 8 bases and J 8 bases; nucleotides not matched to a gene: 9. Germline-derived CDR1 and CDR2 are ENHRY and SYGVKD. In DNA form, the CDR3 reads TGTGCCATCGGCCTGACAGGGTTGGATGAGCAGTTCTTC. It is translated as CAIGLTGLDEQFF.

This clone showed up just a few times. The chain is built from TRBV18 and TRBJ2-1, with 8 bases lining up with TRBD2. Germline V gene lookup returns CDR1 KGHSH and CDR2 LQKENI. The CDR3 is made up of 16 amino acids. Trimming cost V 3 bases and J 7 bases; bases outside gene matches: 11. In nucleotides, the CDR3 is TGTGCCAGCTCACCCTTAACCAGCGGGAGTTCGAATGAGCAGTTCTTC. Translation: CASSPLTSGSSNEQFF. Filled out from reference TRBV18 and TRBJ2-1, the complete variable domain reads NAGVMQNPRHLVRRRGQEARLRCSPMKGHSHVYWYRQLPEEGLKFMVYLQKENIIDESGMPKERFSAEFPKEGPSILRIQQVVRGDSAAYFCASSPLTSGSSNEQFFGPGTRLTVL.

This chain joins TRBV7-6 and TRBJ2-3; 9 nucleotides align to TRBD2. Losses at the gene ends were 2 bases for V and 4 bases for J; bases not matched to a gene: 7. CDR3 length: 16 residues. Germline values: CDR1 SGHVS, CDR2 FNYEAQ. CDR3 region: CASSLNGGGAPDTQYF. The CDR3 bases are TGTGCCAGCAGCTTAAACGGCGGGGGGGCCCCAGATACGCAGTATTTT.

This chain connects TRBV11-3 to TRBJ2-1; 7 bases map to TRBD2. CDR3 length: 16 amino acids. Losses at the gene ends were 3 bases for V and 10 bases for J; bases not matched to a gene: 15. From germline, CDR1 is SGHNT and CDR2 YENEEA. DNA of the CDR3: TGTGCCAGCAGCTTTTCGGCGGGAGCGGCGGGAGTAGAGCAGTTCTTC. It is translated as CASSFSAGAAGVEQFF. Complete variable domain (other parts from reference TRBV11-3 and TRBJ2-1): EAGVVQSPRYKIIEKKQPVAFWCNPISGHNTLYWYLQNLGQGPELLIRYENEEAVDDSQLPKDRFSAERLKGVDSTLKIQPAELGDSAVYLCASSFSAGAAGVEQFFGPGTRLTVL.

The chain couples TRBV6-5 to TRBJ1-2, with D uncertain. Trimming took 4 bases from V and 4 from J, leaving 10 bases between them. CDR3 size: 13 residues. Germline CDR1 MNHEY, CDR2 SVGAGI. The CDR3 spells CASSSDIVYGYTF. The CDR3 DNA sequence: TGTGCCAGCAGTTCCGACATAGTCTATGGCTACACCTTC.

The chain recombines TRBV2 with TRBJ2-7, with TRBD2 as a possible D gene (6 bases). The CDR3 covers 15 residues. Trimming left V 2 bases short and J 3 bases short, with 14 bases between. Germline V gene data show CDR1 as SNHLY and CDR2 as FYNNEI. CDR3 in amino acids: CASSERGSVSYEQYF. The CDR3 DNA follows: TGTGCCAGCAGTGAACGGGGGAGTGTGAGCTACGAGCAGTACTTC.

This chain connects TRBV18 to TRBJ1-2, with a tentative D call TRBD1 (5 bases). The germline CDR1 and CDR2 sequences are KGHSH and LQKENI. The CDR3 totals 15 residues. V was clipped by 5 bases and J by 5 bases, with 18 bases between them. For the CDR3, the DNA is TGTGCCAGCTCATCCACGGGCCGTGGGGGGTATGGCTACACCTTC. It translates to CASSSTGRGGYGYTF.

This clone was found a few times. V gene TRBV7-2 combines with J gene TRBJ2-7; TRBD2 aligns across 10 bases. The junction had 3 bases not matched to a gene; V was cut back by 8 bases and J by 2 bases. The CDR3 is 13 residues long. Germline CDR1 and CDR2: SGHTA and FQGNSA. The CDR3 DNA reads TGTGCCAGCCGGCTAGCGGGAGCCTACGAGCAGTACTTC. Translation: CASRLAGAYEQYF.

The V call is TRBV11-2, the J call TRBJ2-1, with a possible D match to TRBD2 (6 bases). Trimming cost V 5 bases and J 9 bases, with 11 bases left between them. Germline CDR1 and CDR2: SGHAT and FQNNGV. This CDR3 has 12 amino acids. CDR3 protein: CASSTRRGEQFF. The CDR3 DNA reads TGTGCCAGCAGCACCCGGCGGGGTGAGCAGTTCTTC.